This T cell receptor beta chain was sequenced for a study of tissue T cells after allogeneic stem cell transplantation. Study results and caveats: Anatomically similar tissues had similar TCR repertoires within each patient. Blood and spleen captured only part of the tissue TCR repertoire.

Only in-frame clones appear in the TCRdb table, and some are missing; sequencing was by immunoSEQ multiplex PCR. The repertoire includes roughly 50,000 clones, roughly 73% of them detected once, and around 0.67% sits in the top ten. Trimming took off 0 bases at V and 2 bases at J, with 7 bases between the two ends. The CDR3 has 13 residues. Germline-derived CDR1 and CDR2 are SGHSN and HYEKVE. As to this clone: Its antigen is undetermined. Gene names refer to mouse genes. The DNA ends 1 residue before the CDR3 does, and the rest of the CDR3 is filled in from the germline J gene.

Specimen: sorted cells pooled from one or two spleens. This sequence was found in a pool of C57BL/6 mice in good health. J is TRBJ2-7 and V is TRBV12-1; no clear D gene. The CDR3 sequence: CASSLLNTYEQYF. The covered CDR3 bases are TGTGCCAGCTCTCTCCTGAATACCTATGAACAGTAC. Drawing the rest from reference TRBV12-1 and TRBJ2-7, the complete variable domain is DSGVVQSPRHIIKEKGGRSVLTCIPISGHSNVVWYQQTLGKELKFLIQHYEKVERDKGFLPSRFSVQQFDDYHSEMNMSALELEDSAMYFCASSLLNTYEQYFGPGTRLTVL.